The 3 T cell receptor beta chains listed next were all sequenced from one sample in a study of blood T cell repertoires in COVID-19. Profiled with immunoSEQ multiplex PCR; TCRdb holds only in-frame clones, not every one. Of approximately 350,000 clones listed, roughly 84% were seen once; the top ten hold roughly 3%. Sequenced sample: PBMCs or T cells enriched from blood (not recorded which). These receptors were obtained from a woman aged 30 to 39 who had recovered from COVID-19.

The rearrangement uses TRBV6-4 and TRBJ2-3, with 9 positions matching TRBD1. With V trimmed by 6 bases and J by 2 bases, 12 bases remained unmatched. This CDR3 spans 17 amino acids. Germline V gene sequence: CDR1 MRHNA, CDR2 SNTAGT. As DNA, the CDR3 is TGTGCCAGCAGCGGGGACAGGGTGAGGGAGCACACAGATACGCAGTATTTT. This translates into CASSGDRVREHTDTQYF.

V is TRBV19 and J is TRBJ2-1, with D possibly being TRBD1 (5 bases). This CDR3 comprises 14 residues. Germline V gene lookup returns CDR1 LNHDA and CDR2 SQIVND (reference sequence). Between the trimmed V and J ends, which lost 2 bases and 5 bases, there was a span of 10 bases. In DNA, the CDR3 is TGTGCCAGTAGTATACAGGGAACCCACAATGAGCAGTTCTTC. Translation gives CASSIQGTHNEQFF.

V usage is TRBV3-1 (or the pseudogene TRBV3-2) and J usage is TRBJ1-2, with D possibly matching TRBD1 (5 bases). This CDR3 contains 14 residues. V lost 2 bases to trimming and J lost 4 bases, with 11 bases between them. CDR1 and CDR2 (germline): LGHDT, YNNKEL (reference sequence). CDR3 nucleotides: TGTGCCAGCAGCCAATTCGACAGCTCCTATGGCTACACCTTC. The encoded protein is CASSQFDSSYGYTF.